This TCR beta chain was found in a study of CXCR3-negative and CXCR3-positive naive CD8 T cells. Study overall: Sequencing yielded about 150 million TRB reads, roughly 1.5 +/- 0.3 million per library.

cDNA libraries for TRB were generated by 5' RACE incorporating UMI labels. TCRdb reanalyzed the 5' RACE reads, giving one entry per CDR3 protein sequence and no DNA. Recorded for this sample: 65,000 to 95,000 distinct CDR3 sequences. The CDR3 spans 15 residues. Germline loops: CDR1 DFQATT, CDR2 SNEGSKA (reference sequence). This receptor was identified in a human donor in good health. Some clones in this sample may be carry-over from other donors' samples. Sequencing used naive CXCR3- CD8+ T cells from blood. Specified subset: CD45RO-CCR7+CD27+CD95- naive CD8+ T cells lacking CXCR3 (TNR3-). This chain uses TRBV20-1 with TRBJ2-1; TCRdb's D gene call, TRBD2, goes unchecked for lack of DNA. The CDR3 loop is CSARGLAVSYNEQFF.